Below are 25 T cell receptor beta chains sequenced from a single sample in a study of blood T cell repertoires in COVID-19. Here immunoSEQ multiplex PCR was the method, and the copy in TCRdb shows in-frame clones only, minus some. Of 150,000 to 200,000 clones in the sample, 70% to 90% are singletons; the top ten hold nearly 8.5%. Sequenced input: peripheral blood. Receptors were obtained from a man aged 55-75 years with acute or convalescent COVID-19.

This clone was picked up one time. The CDR3 region has the DNA TGTGCCAGCAGTGAAGGAGCCTTCCTGGGAAACACCATATATTTT. Translated: CASSEGAFLGNTIYF. V gene TRBV6-1 combines with J gene TRBJ1-3; the D is unclear. In germline, CDR1 is MNHNS, CDR2 SASEGT. With 1 base removed from V and 4 bases from J, the gap between germline ends came to 11 bases. This CDR3 has 15 amino acids.

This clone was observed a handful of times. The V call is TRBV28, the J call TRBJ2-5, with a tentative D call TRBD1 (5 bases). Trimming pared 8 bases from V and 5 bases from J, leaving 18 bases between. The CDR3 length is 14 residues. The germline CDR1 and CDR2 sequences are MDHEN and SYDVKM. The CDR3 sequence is CASLKGISGETQYF. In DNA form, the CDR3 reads TGTGCCAGCCTTAAGGGGATCTCTGGGGAGACCCAGTACTTC. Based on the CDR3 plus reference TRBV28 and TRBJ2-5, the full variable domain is DVKVTQSSRYLVKRTGEKVFLECVQDMDHENMFWYRQDPGLGLRLIYFSYDVKMKEKGDIPEGYSVSREKKERFSLILESASTNQTSMYLCASLKGISGETQYFGPGTRLLVL.

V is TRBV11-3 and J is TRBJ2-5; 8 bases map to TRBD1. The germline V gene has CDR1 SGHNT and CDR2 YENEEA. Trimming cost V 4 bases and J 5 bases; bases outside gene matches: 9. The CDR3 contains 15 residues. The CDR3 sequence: CASSSGQGGSETQYF. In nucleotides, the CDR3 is TGTGCCAGCAGCTCCGGACAGGGAGGATCGGAGACCCAGTACTTC.

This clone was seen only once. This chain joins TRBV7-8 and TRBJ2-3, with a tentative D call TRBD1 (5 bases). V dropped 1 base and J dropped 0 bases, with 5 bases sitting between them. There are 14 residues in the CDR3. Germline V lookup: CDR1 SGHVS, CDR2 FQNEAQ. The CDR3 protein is CASSLEGSTDTQYF. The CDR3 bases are TGTGCCAGCAGCTTAGAGGGGAGCACAGATACGCAGTATTTT.

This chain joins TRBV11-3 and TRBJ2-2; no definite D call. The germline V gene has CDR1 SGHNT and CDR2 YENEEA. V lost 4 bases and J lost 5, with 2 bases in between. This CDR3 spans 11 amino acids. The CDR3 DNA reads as TGTGCCAGCAGCTCGACCGGGGAGCTGTTTTTT. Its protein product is CASSSTGELFF.

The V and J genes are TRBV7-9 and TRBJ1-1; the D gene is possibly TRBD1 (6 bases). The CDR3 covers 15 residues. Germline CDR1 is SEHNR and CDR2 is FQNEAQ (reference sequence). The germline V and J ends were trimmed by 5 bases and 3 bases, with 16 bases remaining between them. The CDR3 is CASSPQGLGDTEAFF. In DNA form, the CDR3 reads TGTGCCAGCAGCCCACAGGGTTTGGGCGACACTGAAGCTTTCTTT.

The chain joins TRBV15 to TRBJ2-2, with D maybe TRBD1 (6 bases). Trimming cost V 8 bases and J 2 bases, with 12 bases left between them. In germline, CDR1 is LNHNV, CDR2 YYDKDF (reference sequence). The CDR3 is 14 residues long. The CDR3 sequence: CATAWGRNTGELFF. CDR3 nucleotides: TGTGCCACCGCGTGGGGGCGAAACACCGGGGAGCTGTTTTTT.

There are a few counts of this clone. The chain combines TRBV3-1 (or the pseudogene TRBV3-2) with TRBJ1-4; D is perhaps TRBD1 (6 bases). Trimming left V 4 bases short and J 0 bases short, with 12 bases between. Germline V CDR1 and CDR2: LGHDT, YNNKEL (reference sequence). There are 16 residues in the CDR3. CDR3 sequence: CASSPGGGPTNEKLFF. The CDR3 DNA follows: TGTGCCAGCAGCCCCGGGGGGGGCCCAACTAATGAAAAACTGTTTTTT.

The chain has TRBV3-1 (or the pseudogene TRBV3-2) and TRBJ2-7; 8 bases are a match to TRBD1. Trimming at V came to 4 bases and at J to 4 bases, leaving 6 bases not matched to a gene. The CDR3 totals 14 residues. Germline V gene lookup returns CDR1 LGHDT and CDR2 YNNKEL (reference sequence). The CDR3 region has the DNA TGTGCCAGCAGCCTTGGACAGGGATTATACGAGCAGTACTTC. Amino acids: CASSLGQGLYEQYF.

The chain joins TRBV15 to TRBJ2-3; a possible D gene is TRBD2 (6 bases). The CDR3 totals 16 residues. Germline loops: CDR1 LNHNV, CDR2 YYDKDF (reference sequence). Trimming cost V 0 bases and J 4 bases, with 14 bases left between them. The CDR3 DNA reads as TGTGCCACCAGCAGAGAGTATGGCGGGACGGCAGATACGCAGTATTTT. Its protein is CATSREYGGTADTQYF.

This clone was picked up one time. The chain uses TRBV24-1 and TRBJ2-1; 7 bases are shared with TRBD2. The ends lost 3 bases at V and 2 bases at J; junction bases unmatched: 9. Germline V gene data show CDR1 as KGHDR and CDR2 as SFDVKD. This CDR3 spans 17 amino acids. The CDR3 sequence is CATSDHPSGSAYNEQFF. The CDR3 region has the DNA TGTGCCACCAGTGATCACCCTAGCGGTTCTGCCTACAATGAGCAGTTCTTC.

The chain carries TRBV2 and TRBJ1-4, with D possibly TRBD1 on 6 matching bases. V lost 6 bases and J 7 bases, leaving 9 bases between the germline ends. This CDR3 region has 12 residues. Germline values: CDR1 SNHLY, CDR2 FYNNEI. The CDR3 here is CASRQGPEKLFF. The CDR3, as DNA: TGTGCCAGCAGGCAGGGGCCTGAAAAACTGTTTTTT.

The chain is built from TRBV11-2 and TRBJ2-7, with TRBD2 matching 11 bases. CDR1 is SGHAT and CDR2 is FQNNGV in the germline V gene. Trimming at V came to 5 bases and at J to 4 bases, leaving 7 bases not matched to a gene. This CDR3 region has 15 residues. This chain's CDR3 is CASSPRLAGPYEQYF. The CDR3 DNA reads TGTGCCAGCAGCCCCCGACTAGCGGGACCATACGAGCAGTACTTC.

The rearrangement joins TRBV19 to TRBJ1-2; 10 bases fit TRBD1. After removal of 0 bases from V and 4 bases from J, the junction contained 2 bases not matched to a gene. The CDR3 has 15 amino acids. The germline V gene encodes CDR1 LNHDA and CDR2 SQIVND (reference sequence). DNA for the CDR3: TGTGCCAGTAGTATAGAAGGGACAGGGGTCTATGGCTACACCTTC. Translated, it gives CASSIEGTGVYGYTF.

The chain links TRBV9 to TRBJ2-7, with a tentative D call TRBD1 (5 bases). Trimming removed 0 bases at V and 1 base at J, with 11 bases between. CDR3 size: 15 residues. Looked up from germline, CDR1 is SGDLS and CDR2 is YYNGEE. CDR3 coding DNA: TGTGCCAGCAGCGTAGGGGGCGGTCAGTCCTACGAGCAGTACTTC. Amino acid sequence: CASSVGGGQSYEQYF.

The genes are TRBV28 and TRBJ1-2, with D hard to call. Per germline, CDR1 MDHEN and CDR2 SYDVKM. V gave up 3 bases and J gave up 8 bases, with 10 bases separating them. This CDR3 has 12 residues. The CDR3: CASSFRNGGYTF. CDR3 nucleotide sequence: TGTGCCAGCAGTTTCAGGAATGGAGGCTACACCTTC.

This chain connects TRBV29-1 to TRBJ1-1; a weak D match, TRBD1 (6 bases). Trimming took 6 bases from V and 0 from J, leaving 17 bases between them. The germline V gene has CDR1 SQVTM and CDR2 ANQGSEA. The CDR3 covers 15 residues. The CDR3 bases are TGCAGCGTGGGGGGGCTGACAGGCATGAACACTGAAGCTTTCTTT. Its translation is CSVGGLTGMNTEAFF.

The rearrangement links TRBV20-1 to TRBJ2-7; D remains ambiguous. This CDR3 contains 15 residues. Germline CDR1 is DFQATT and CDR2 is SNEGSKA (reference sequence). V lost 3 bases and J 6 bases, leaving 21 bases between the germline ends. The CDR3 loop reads CSASVAVPPASEQYF. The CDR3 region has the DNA TGCAGTGCTAGTGTAGCAGTTCCCCCGGCGAGCGAGCAGTACTTC.

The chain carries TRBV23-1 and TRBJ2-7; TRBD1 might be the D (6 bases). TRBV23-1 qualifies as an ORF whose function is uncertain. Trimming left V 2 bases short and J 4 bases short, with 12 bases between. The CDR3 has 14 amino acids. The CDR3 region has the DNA TGCGCCAGCAGTCAAACGGACAGAGCTTACGAGCAGTACTTC. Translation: CASSQTDRAYEQYF.

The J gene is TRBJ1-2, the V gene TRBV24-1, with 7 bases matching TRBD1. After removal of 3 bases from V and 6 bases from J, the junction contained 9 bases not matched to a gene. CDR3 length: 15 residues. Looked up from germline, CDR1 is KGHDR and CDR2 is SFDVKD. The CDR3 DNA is TGTGCCACCAGTGATCGCCAAGACAGGGAGGATGGCTACACCTTC. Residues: CATSDRQDREDGYTF.

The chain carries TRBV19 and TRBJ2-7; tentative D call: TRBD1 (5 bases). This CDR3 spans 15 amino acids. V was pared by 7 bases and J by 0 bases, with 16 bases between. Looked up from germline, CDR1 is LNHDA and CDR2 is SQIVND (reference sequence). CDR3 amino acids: CASNDPGIGSYEQYF. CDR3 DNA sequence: TGTGCCAGTAATGACCCAGGGATAGGCTCCTACGAGCAGTACTTC.

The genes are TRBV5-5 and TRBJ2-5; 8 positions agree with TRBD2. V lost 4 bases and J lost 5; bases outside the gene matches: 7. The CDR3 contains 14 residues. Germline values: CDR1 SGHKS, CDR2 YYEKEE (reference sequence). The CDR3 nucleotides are TGTGCCAGCAGCCGGCGCGGGGGGACGGAGACCCAGTACTTC. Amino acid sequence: CASSRRGGTETQYF. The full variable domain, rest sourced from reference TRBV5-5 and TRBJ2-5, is DAGVTQSPTHLIKTRGQQVTLRCSPISGHKSVSWYQQVLGQGPQFIFQYYEKEERGRGNFPDRFSARQFPNYSSELNVNALLLGDSALYLCASSRRGGTETQYFGPGTRLLVL.

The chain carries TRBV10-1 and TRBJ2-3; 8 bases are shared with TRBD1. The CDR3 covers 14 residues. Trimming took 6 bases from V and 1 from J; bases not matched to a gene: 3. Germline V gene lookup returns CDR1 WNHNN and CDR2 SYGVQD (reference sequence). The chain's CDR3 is CASSQGQGTDTQYF. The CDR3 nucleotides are TGCGCCAGCAGCCAGGGACAGGGCACAGATACGCAGTATTTT.

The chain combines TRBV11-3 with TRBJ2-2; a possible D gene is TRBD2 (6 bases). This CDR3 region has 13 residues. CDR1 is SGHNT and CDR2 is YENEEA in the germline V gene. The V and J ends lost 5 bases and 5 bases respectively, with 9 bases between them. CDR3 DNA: TGTGCCAGCAGCCCCCTAGCGACCGGGGAGCTGTTTTTT. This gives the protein CASSPLATGELFF.

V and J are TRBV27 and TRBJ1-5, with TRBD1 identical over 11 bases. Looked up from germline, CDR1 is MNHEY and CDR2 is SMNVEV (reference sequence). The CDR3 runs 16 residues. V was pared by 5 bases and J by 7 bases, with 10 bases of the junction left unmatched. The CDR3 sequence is CASSPRGTGGGQPQHF. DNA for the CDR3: TGTGCCAGCAGTCCGCGAGGGACAGGGGGTGGACAGCCCCAGCATTTT.